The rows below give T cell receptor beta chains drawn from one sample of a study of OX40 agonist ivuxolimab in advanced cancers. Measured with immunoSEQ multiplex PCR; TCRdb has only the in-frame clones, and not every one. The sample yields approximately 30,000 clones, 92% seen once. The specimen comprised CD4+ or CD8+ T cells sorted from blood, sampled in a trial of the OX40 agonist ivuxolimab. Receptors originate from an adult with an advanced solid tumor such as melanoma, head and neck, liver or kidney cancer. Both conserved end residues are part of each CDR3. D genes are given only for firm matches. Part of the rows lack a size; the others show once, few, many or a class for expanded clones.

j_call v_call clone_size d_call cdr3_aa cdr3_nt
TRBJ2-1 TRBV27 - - CASSLDSIINEQFF TGTGCCAGCAGTTTGGACTCGATAATCAATGAGCAGTTCTTC
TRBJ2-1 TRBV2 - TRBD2 CASKLIAGGDNEQFF TGTGCCAGCAAGCTAATAGCGGGAGGGGACAATGAGCAGTTCTTC
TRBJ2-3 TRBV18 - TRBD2 CASSAGTSGRNTQYF TGTGCCAGCTCGGCCGGGACTAGCGGGAGAAATACGCAGTATTTT
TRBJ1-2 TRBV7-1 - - CASSSGADYQGYTF TGTGCCAGCAGCTCCGGGGCCGATTACCAAGGCTACACCTTC
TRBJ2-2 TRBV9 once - CASSVGRANTGELFF TGTGCCAGCAGCGTGGGCAGGGCGAACACCGGGGAGCTGTTTTTT
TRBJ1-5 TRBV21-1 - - CASTPGEGGSNQPQHF TGTGCCAGCACCCCGGGGGAGGGGGGGAGCAATCAGCCCCAGCATTTT
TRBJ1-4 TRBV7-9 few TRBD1 CASSSLWDRGNEKLFF TGTGCCAGCAGCTCGTTATGGGACAGGGGAAATGAAAAACTGTTTTTT
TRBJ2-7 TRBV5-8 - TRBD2 CASSLRLAGAYEQYF TGTGCCAGCAGCTTGCGACTAGCGGGGGCCTACGAGCAGTACTTC
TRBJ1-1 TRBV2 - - CASSDEGGTEAFF TGTGCCAGCAGTGACGAAGGGGGCACTGAAGCTTTCTTT
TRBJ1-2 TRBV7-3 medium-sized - CASSFQEANYGYTF TGTGCCAGCAGCTTCCAAGAAGCTAACTATGGCTACACCTTC
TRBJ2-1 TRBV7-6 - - CASSLEHPTYNEQFF TGTGCCAGCAGCTTAGAACATCCTACCTACAATGAGCAGTTCTTC
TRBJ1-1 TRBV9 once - CASSVEQGVETEAFF TGTGCCAGCAGCGTAGAGCAGGGAGTTGAAACTGAAGCTTTCTTT
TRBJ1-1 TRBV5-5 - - CASSYHHQEYRENTEAFF TGTGCCAGCAGCTATCACCACCAGGAATACAGGGAGAACACTGAAGCTTTCTTT
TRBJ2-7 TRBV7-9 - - CASSLVAYEQYF TGTGCCAGCAGCTTAGTCGCCTACGAGCAGTACTTC
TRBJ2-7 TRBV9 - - CASSVAPAGSYEQYF TGTGCCAGCAGCGTAGCCCCAGCGGGCTCCTACGAGCAGTACTTC
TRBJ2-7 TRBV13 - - CASSLQGGGLEQYF TGTGCCAGCAGCCTTCAAGGAGGGGGTTTAGAGCAGTACTTC
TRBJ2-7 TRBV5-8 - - CASSLWSGGLNEQYF TGTGCCAGCAGCTTGTGGTCTGGGGGCCTAAACGAGCAGTACTTC
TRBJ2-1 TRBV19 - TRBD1 CASMATGTGVYNEQFF TGTGCCAGTATGGCTACCGGGACAGGGGTATACAATGAGCAGTTCTTC
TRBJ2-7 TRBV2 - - CASSEGDPIYEQYF TGTGCCAGCAGTGAAGGCGACCCGATCTACGAGCAGTACTTC
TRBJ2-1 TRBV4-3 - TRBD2 CASSQVSGLNNEQFF TGCGCCAGCAGCCAAGTTAGCGGGCTCAACAATGAGCAGTTCTTC
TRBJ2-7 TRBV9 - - CASSSRTDSYEQYF TGTGCCAGCAGCTCCCGGACCGACTCCTACGAGCAGTACTTC
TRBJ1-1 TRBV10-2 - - CASSQGVAFF TGCGCCAGCAGTCAGGGAGTCGCTTTCTTT
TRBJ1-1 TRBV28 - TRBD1 CASLGTGNTEAFF TGTGCCAGCCTCGGGACAGGGAACACTGAAGCTTTCTTT
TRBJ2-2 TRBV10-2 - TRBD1 CASRAGQGVLTGELFF TGCGCCAGCAGAGCGGGACAGGGAGTTCTCACCGGGGAGCTGTTTTTT
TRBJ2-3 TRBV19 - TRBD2 CASSIGVAGEDTQYF TGTGCCAGTAGTATAGGGGTAGCGGGAGAGGACACGCAGTATTTT
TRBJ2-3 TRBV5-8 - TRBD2 CASSRLLAGEMYF TGTGCCAGCAGCAGACTACTAGCGGGAGAGATGTATTTT
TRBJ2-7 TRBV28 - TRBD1 CASSAGTASYEQYF TGTGCCAGCAGTGCCGGGACAGCTTCCTACGAGCAGTACTTC
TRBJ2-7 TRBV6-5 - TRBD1 CASRQRQGGTYEQYF TGTGCCAGCAGACAACGACAGGGGGGAACCTACGAGCAGTACTTC
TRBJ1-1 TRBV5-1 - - CASSLVSVNTEAFF TGCGCCAGCAGCTTGGTCTCCGTGAACACTGAAGCTTTCTTT
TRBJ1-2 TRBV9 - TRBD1 CASSEEDRGRALNGYTF TGTGCCAGCAGCGAGGAGGACAGGGGGAGGGCCTTGAATGGCTACACCTTC
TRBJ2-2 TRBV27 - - CASSLPTGTGELFF TGTGCCAGCAGTTTACCGACAGGCACCGGGGAGCTGTTTTTT
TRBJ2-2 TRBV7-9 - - CASSLVGELFF TGTGCCAGCAGCTTAGTCGGGGAGCTGTTTTTT
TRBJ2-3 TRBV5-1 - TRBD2 CASSLVAGGTGDTQYF TGCGCCAGCAGCTTGGTAGCGGGAGGAACAGGAGATACGCAGTATTTT
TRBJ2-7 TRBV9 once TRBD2 CASSVSGRFSYEQYF TGTGCCAGCAGCGTTAGCGGGAGATTTTCCTACGAGCAGTACTTC
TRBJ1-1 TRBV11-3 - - CASSRRGNTEAFF TGTGCCAGCAGCCGGCGGGGGAACACTGAAGCTTTCTTT
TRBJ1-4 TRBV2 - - CASSELGAVEKLFF TGTGCCAGCAGTGAACTGGGGGCAGTTGAAAAACTGTTTTTT
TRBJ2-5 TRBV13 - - CASSLGPETQYF TGTGCCAGCAGCTTAGGGCCCGAGACCCAGTACTTC
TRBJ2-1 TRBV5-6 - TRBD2 CASSPAGVAEQFF TGTGCCAGCAGTCCAGCGGGAGTGGCTGAGCAGTTCTTC
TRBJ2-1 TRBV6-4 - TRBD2 CAGSGETSGALGNEQFF TGTGCCGGCAGTGGAGAGACTAGCGGGGCCCTGGGAAATGAGCAGTTCTTC
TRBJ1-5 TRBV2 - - CASSGLDPGGNQPQHF TGTGCCAGCAGTGGGCTAGACCCGGGTGGCAATCAGCCCCAGCATTTT
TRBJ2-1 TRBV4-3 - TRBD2 CASSQGLAGGNEQFF TGCGCCAGCAGCCAAGGACTAGCGGGAGGGAATGAGCAGTTCTTC
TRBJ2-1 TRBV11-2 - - CASSQGLDEQFF TGTGCCAGCAGCCAGGGGCTCGATGAGCAGTTCTTC